A single sample gave rise to the 14 T cell receptor beta chains below, sequenced in a study of blood T cell repertoires in COVID-19. Generated by immunoSEQ multiplex PCR, the TCRdb table keeps only in-frame clones and is missing some. The sample shows around 200,000 clones, approximately 84% of them seen only once. Specimen: peripheral blood. The receptors here all came from a man aged 40-55 years with active or convalescent COVID-19.

This chain connects TRBV11-3 to TRBJ1-1; 9 nucleotides line up with TRBD1. CDR3 length: 12 residues. With 6 bases clipped from V and 5 bases from J, the junction kept 1 base outside the gene matches. Germline V gene sequence: CDR1 SGHNT, CDR2 YENEEA. In DNA form, the CDR3 reads TGTGCCAGCAGTGACAGGGGGACTGAAGCTTTCTTT. Translated, it gives CASSDRGTEAFF.

This chain joins TRBV7-9 and TRBJ1-1; 7 positions agree with TRBD1. Germline CDR1 SEHNR, CDR2 FQNEAQ (reference sequence). CDR3 size: 15 residues. V gave up 5 bases and J gave up 9 bases; unmatched junction bases: 15. The CDR3 DNA is TGTGCCAGCAGCACCTGGGACAGCGCTGGAGGAAAAGCTTTCTTT. It specifies CASSTWDSAGGKAFF.

The DNA of the CDR3 is TGTGCCAGCAGGGGGGGGTTTGGACCCCTCCACTTT. This sequence encodes CASRGGFGPLHF. The J gene is TRBJ1-6, the V gene TRBV11-2, with a tentative D call TRBD1 (5 bases). CDR3 length: 12 amino acids. The V gene lost 6 bases and the J gene lost 12 bases, with 12 bases spanning the gap. From germline, CDR1 is SGHAT and CDR2 FQNNGV.

The rearrangement uses TRBV7-3 and TRBJ1-1; no definite D call. The CDR3 covers 14 residues. V was trimmed by 2 bases and J by 5 bases, leaving 12 bases between them. Germline V lookup: CDR1 SGHTA, CDR2 FQGTGA. The CDR3 region has the DNA TGTGCCAGCAGCTTATGGCCACGTATAACTGAAGCTTTCTTT. This translates into CASSLWPRITEAFF.

J is TRBJ2-7 and V is TRBV7-2, with TRBD2 identical over 12 bases. In germline, CDR1 is SGHTA, CDR2 FQGNSA. This CDR3 region has 18 residues. Trimming at V came to 2 bases and at J to 3 bases, leaving 11 bases not matched to a gene. This CDR3 reads CASSLFGPLAGGFYEQYF. The DNA for the CDR3 is TGTGCCAGCAGCTTATTCGGGCCACTAGCGGGAGGCTTCTACGAGCAGTACTTC.

The chain carries TRBV2 and TRBJ2-4; TRBD1 matches at 8 bases. V was clipped by 4 bases and J by 1 base; unmatched bases: 3. Germline V gives CDR1 SNHLY, CDR2 FYNNEI. CDR3 size: 15 residues. CDR3 loop: CASSAHRGAKNIQYF. The CDR3 coding sequence is TGTGCCAGCAGTGCGCACAGGGGGGCCAAAAACATTCAGTACTTC.

V and J are TRBV3-1 (or the pseudogene TRBV3-2) and TRBJ2-5; the match to TRBD2 covers 16 bases. J was trimmed by 4 bases and V by 7 bases; bases with no gene match: 6. The CDR3 consists of 16 residues. Germline V gene lookup returns CDR1 LGHDT and CDR2 YNNKEL (reference sequence). CDR3 sequence: CASTGTSGRARETQYF. For the CDR3, the DNA is TGTGCCAGCACCGGGACTAGCGGGAGGGCCAGAGAGACCCAGTACTTC.

The CDR3 sequence: CASSPGQGASGNTIYF. The CDR3 DNA is TGCGCCAGCAGTCCTGGACAGGGGGCTTCTGGAAACACCATATATTTT. This rearrangement joins TRBV4-1 to TRBJ1-3, with TRBD1 identical over 11 bases. Germline CDR1 reads MGHRA; CDR2 reads YSYEKL. This CDR3 is 16 amino acids long. The V and J ends lost 6 bases and 1 base, in that order; junction bases with no gene match: 5.

The V gene is TRBV2, the J gene TRBJ2-1; a possible D gene is TRBD2 (6 bases). The V end was cut by 8 bases, the J end by 6 bases, with 14 bases between. The germline gives CDR1 SNHLY, CDR2 FYNNEI. This CDR3 spans 13 amino acids. The CDR3 reads CASQEGAPNEQFF. CDR3 nucleotide sequence: TGTGCCAGCCAGGAGGGTGCCCCCAATGAGCAGTTCTTC.

The chain uses TRBV18 and TRBJ1-5, with D possibly matching TRBD1 (5 bases). From germline, CDR1 is KGHSH and CDR2 LQKENI. The V gene lost 2 bases and the J gene lost 6 bases, with 11 bases spanning the gap. CDR3 size: 14 residues. CDR3 nucleotide sequence: TGTGCCAGCTCACCAGCAGGGAGGGGTCAGCCCCAGCATTTT. Protein: CASSPAGRGQPQHF. The whole variable domain, remainder taken from reference TRBV18 and TRBJ1-5, is NAGVMQNPRHLVRRRGQEARLRCSPMKGHSHVYWYRQLPEEGLKFMVYLQKENIIDESGMPKERFSAEFPKEGPSILRIQQVVRGDSAAYFCASSPAGRGQPQHFGDGTRLSIL.

The chain is built from TRBV30 and TRBJ2-1; 9 bases match TRBD1. The CDR3 extends over 15 amino acids. Germline values: CDR1 GTSNPN, CDR2 SVGIG (reference sequence). J was trimmed by 3 bases and V by 4 bases; bases with no gene match: 7. The CDR3 loop reads CAWIPGQGLYNEQFF. CDR3 bases: TGTGCCTGGATTCCGGGACAGGGCCTCTACAATGAGCAGTTCTTC.

The chain joins TRBV2 to TRBJ2-2; D remains unclear. The CDR3 consists of 14 residues. Germline V gives CDR1 SNHLY, CDR2 FYNNEI. Trimming removed 4 bases at V and 4 bases at J, with 10 bases between. The CDR3 sequence: CASSALLLTGELFF. The CDR3 bases are TGTGCCAGCAGTGCGCTCTTACTCACCGGGGAGCTGTTTTTT. Variable domain in full (rest from reference TRBV2 and TRBJ2-2): EPEVTQTPSHQVTQMGQEVILRCVPISNHLYFYWYRQILGQKVEFLVSFYNNEISEKSEIFDDQFSVERPDGSNFTLKIRSTKLEDSAMYFCASSALLLTGELFFGEGSRLTVL.

For the CDR3, the DNA is TGTGCCAGCTTCTCGGGGAGTGACTATGGCTACACCTTC. Encoded protein: CASFSGSDYGYTF. V gene TRBV3-1 (or the pseudogene TRBV3-2) combines with J gene TRBJ1-2; D is unclear. CDR1 is LGHDT and CDR2 is YNNKEL in the germline V gene (reference sequence). The V gene lost 8 bases and the J gene lost 3 bases, with 13 bases spanning the gap. This CDR3 has 13 residues.

This rearrangement joins TRBV4-3 to TRBJ2-1; 7 bases are shared with TRBD1. The trim removed 2 bases at V and 7 bases at J, leaving 5 bases unmatched. The CDR3 is made up of 14 amino acids. CDR1 and CDR2 from the germline V gene are LGHNA and YSLEER. The CDR3 coding sequence is TGCGCCAGCAGCCAACTAATGACAGGGAATGAGCAGTTCTTC. Translation gives CASSQLMTGNEQFF.